The source of this TCR beta chain is a study of Ad26.COV2.S vaccination and SARS-CoV-2 variants. As for the study in general: Participant was drawn from the COV1001 Ad26.COV2.S trial arm. Participants got Ad26.COV2.S intramuscularly, once or twice 56 days apart.

Specified treatment: around 19 received Ad26.COV2.S at low or high dose, single or two shots; a few received placebo; per-sample allocation not given. All samples were drawn on day 63, counting from the first vaccine or placebo injection. This Boston cohort included adults aged 18-55 years. Repertoires were generated with immunoSEQ multiplex PCR, while TCRdb's copy carries only in-frame clones and drops some. The sample shows about 410,000 clones, around 85% of them seen only once. This CDR3 has 16 residues. Study conclusions and caveats: Placebo recipients showed lower spike-specific TCR breadth than vaccinees.

Regarding this clone: The antigen is unknown.

This clonotype was obtained from a person between 18 and 59 years old who received the Ad26.COV2.S COVID-19 vaccine or a placebo. The chain uses TRBV21-1 and TRBJ2-5; TRBD1 reflects the table's D call only, with no check against the DNA. TRBV21-1 is deemed a pseudogene. The source was peripheral blood, collected in a trial of Ad26.COV2.S vaccine versus placebo. CDR3 region: CASSKESGQEGETQYF. The CDR3 coding sequence is TGTGCCAGCAGCAAAGAAAGTGGACAGGAAGGAGAGACCCAGTACTTC.